This TCR beta chain was captured in a study of cytomegalovirus exposure and HLA in healthy donors. With respect to this clone: Antigen: not known.

Germline V gives CDR1 MNHNS, CDR2 SASEGT. The CDR3 is made up of 13 amino acids. The V and J ends lost 6 bases and 7 bases respectively, with 15 bases between them. PCR was performed using 60 Vbeta and 13 Jbeta primers. Assay used: immunoSEQ multiplex PCR; TCRdb lists only in-frame clones, some missing. This sample yields approximately 220,000 clones, of which roughly 80% are seen a single time; around 0.2% belongs to the top ten. Findings and limits, study-wide: Being indistinguishable, some V segments were excluded, TRBV6-2 and TRBV6-3 among them. Donor immune exposure was known only as CMV serostatus. CMV antigen specificity of three CMV-associated chains was confirmed in vitro. Analysis was carried out at a later point, and it linked a missense DCLRE1C variant to TCR beta V- and J-gene trimming.

The clonotype originates from a girl aged 2-10 years in good health and CMV-seronegative. Material: PBMCs. The V gene is TRBV6-1, the J gene TRBJ1-1, with TRBD1 as a possible D gene (5 bases). CDR3 nucleotides: TGTGCCAGCAGACCCCCGGGGGGTGTTGAAGCTTTCTTT. It codes for CASRPPGGVEAFF.